These T cell receptor beta chains were read from a single sample in a study of shared clonotypes between healthy human individuals. Assay used: immunoSEQ multiplex PCR; TCRdb lists only in-frame clones, some missing. The sample holds roughly 2.5 million clones, approximately 94% seen once. Sample: naive CD4+ T cells sorted from blood. These receptors came from a man between 18 and 29 years old in good health. CDR3s include the opening cysteine and the closing phenylalanine or tryptophan. The order of the fields is clone size, V gene, J gene, D gene, CDR3 protein, CDR3 DNA. A D gene is named only where the DNA matches it firmly. Size values are once, few and many counts, or a class for expanded clones, and some rows have none.

abundance: NA; v_gene: TRBV12-2; j_gene: TRBJ2-7; d_gene: NA; CDR3aa: CASLQAGGRASYEQYF; CDR3nt: TGTGCAAGTCTCCAGGCGGGTGGGAGGGCCTCCTACGAGCAGTACTTC
abundance: once; v_gene: TRBV19; j_gene: TRBJ1-4; d_gene: NA; CDR3aa: CASSTATNEKLFF; CDR3nt: TGTGCCAGTAGTACAGCAACTAATGAAAAACTGTTTTTT
abundance: NA; v_gene: TRBV5-8; j_gene: TRBJ1-6; d_gene: NA; CDR3aa: CASSSEGSYNSPLHF; CDR3nt: TGTGCCAGCAGCTCCGAGGGGTCCTATAATTCACCCCTCCACTTT
abundance: once; v_gene: TRBV4-1; j_gene: TRBJ2-1; d_gene: TRBD1; CDR3aa: CASSQVDRDYNEQFF; CDR3nt: TGCGCCAGCAGCCAAGTAGACAGGGACTACAATGAGCAGTTCTTC
abundance: NA; v_gene: TRBV19; j_gene: TRBJ1-3; d_gene: NA; CDR3aa: CARDKSGCSGNTIYF; CDR3nt: TGTGCCAGGGACAAGTCAGGGTGCTCTGGAAACACCATATATTTT
abundance: NA; v_gene: TRBV14; j_gene: TRBJ2-3; d_gene: NA; CDR3aa: CASSQVPGADTDTQYF; CDR3nt: TGTGCCAGCAGCCAAGTCCCGGGGGCCGACACAGATACGCAGTATTTT
abundance: NA; v_gene: TRBV7-8; j_gene: TRBJ2-2; d_gene: NA; CDR3aa: CASMPGRWNTGELFF; CDR3nt: TGTGCCAGCATGCCCGGGAGATGGAACACCGGGGAGCTGTTTTTT
abundance: NA; v_gene: TRBV29-1; j_gene: TRBJ2-2; d_gene: NA; CDR3aa: CSVQGGGTGELFF; CDR3nt: TGCAGCGTTCAGGGGGGCGGCACCGGGGAGCTGTTTTTT
abundance: NA; v_gene: TRBV28; j_gene: TRBJ2-2; d_gene: NA; CDR3aa: CASSLSPGFGPGELFF; CDR3nt: TGTGCCAGCAGCCTATCCCCTGGGTTCGGACCCGGGGAGCTGTTTTTT
abundance: NA; v_gene: TRBV7-9; j_gene: TRBJ2-7; d_gene: NA; CDR3aa: CASSPGRIDYEQYF; CDR3nt: TGTGCCAGCAGCCCGGGACGGATTGACTACGAGCAGTACTTC
abundance: NA; v_gene: TRBV4-1; j_gene: TRBJ2-2; d_gene: NA; CDR3aa: CASSPRTTANAGELFF; CDR3nt: TGCGCCAGCAGCCCTCGGACCACAGCGAACGCCGGGGAGCTGTTTTTT
abundance: few; v_gene: TRBV6-6; j_gene: TRBJ2-7; d_gene: NA; CDR3aa: CASGRNYEQYF; CDR3nt: TGTGCCAGCGGTCGGAACTACGAGCAGTACTTC
abundance: NA; v_gene: TRBV7-9; j_gene: TRBJ2-5; d_gene: TRBD2; CDR3aa: CASSRLADYQETQYF; CDR3nt: TGTGCCAGCAGCCGACTAGCTGATTACCAAGAGACCCAGTACTTC
abundance: NA; v_gene: TRBV19; j_gene: TRBJ2-7; d_gene: NA; CDR3aa: CASRPGLVYEQYF; CDR3nt: TGTGCCAGTAGACCGGGACTCGTCTACGAGCAGTACTTC
abundance: NA; v_gene: TRBV10-3; j_gene: TRBJ1-1; d_gene: TRBD1; CDR3aa: CAIRDRAASEAFF; CDR3nt: TGTGCCATCAGGGACAGGGCGGCTTCCGAAGCTTTCTTT